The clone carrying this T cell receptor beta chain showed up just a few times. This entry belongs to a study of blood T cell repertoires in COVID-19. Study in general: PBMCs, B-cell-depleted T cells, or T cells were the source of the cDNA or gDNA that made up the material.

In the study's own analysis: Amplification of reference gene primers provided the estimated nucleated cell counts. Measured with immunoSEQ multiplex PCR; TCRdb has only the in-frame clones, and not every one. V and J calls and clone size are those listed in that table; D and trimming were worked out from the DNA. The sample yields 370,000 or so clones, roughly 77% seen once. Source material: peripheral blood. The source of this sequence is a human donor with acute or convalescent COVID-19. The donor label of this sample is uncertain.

CDR3 region: CASSLLRTSDRGLGYTF. As DNA, the CDR3 is TGTGCCAGTAGCCTACTTCGGACCTCGGACAGGGGGCTTGGCTACACCTTC. This chain uses TRBV19 with TRBJ1-2, with TRBD1 identical over 11 bases. V lost 6 bases to trimming and J lost 7 bases; unmatched junction nucleotides: 16. Germline lookup yields CDR1 LNHDA and CDR2 SQIVND (reference sequence). The CDR3 has 17 residues.